The clone carrying this T cell receptor beta chain was seen only a few times. Its cognate antigen is unknown. Germline CDR1 MDHEN, CDR2 SYDVKM. The CDR3 length is 14 residues. With 6 bases clipped from V and 7 bases from J, the junction kept 5 bases outside the gene matches. These data come from a study of early stage breast cancer tumors. The overall study: Each sample averaged approximately 10-fold read coverage.

TCRdb's table, derived via immunoSEQ multiplex PCR, lists solely in-frame clones and lacks some. The table lists 6,000 or so clones, nearly 80% of them singletons. Overall study findings and caveats: Commonly generated sequences made up most enriched TCRB sequences shared between patients.

The chain joins TRBV28 to TRBJ1-6; 8 bases map to TRBD1. Sequences were obtained from normal breast tissue next to the tumor. The clonotype comes from a person between 65 and 79 years old with breast cancer. The CDR3 sequence is CASSFGQGNSPLHF. The CDR3 DNA sequence: TGTGCCAGCAGCTTCGGACAGGGAAATTCACCCCTCCACTTT.